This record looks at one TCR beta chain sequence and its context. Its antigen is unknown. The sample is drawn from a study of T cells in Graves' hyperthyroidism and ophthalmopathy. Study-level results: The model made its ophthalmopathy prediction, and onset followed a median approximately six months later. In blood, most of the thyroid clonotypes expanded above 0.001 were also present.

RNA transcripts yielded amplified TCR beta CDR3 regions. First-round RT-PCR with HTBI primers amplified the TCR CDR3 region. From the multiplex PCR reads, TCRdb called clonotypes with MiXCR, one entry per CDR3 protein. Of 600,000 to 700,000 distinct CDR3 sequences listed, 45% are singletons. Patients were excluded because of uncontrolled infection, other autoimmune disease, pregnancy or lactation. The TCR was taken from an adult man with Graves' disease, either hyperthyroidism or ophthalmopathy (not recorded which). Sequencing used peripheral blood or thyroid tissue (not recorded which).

This chain's CDR3 is CASSRMSGGTGELFF. As DNA, the CDR3 is TGTGCCAGCAGTCGCATGTCAGGGGGCACCGGGGAGCTGTTTTTT. The chain combines TRBV7-9 with TRBJ2-2; 7 bases align to TRBD1. The germline V gene has CDR1 SEHNR and CDR2 FQNEAQ (reference sequence). CDR3 length: 15 residues. After removal of 6 bases from V and 4 bases from J, the junction contained 8 bases not matched to a gene.